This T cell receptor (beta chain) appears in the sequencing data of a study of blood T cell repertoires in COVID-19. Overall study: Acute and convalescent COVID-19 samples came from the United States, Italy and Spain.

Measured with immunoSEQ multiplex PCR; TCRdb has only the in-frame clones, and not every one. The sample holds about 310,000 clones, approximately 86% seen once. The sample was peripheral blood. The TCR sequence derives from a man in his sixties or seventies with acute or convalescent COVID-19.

This CDR3 reads CASYRGRGINNQPQHF. The CDR3 nucleotides read TGTGCCAGCTACCGCGGGAGGGGTATTAACAATCAGCCCCAGCATTTT. V gene TRBV19 combines with J gene TRBJ1-5; tentative D call: TRBD1 (5 bases). The V gene lost 9 bases and the J gene lost 3 bases, with 21 bases spanning the gap. The CDR3 runs to 16 residues. Germline CDR1 reads LNHDA; CDR2 reads SQIVND (reference sequence).